This T cell receptor beta chain was observed in a study of radiotherapy plus CTLA-4 blockade in lung cancer. The overall study: 18% of patients responded objectively, and roughly 30% achieved disease control.

Assay used: immunoSEQ multiplex PCR; TCRdb lists only in-frame clones, some missing. The profile shows around 56,000 clones, under 80% of them singletons. General study points: Response, reportedly, was best predicted by interferon-beta along with early blood T cell clone dynamics. Peripheral blood showed expansion of tumor-derived TCR clones after radiotherapy and ipilimumab.

The CDR3 is made up of 13 amino acids. Germline V lookup: CDR1 LGHNA, CDR2 YSLEER. V lost 2 bases and J 4 bases, leaving 8 bases between the germline ends. Concerning this clone itself: Its antigen is currently unknown.

Focal radiation plus CTLA-4 blockade with ipilimumab was administered to patients who had chemo-refractory metastatic non-small-cell lung cancer. The chain joins TRBV4-3 to TRBJ1-1; D is possibly TRBD1 (6 bases). The sample consisted of peripheral blood, taken from a patient treated with radiotherapy plus ipilimumab. This clonotype originated in a human donor with non-small cell lung cancer who had a complete response to radiotherapy plus ipilimumab. The CDR3 sequence is CASSQTGRTEAFF. In DNA form, the CDR3 reads TGCGCCAGCAGCCAAACAGGGCGCACTGAAGCTTTCTTT.